The 32 T cell receptor beta chains listed next were all sequenced from one sample in a study of regulatory T cells in long-lasting Graves disease. CDR3-region Arm-PCR and iRepertoire HTBI primers produced the TCR beta libraries. TCRdb recomputed calls from the multiplex PCR reads with MiXCR, one row per CDR3 protein. The data contain about 470,000 distinct CDR3 sequences, around 21% of them singletons. Sample time point: persistent/refractory GD, antithyroid drugs over 5 years with positive TRAb. The TCR library was prepared using RNA isolated from PBMCs. This specimen was peripheral blood mononuclear cells (PBMCs), taken when the disease was refractory, from a patient treated with antithyroid drugs. The receptors were gathered from a female donor with Graves disease.

Ten or more counts support this clonotype. The V call is TRBV28, the J call TRBJ1-1; D might be TRBD1 (5 bases). Germline V gene data show CDR1 as MDHEN and CDR2 as SYDVKM. The CDR3 is made up of 15 amino acids. The V end was cut by 3 bases, the J end by 5 bases, with 16 bases between. The CDR3 bases are TGTGCCAGCAGTTTCCCTTCTTTGGGGGAGACTGAAGCTTTCTTT. This codes for CASSFPSLGETEAFF. The variable domain in full, completed from reference TRBV28 and TRBJ1-1, reads DVKVTQSSRYLVKRTGEKVFLECVQDMDHENMFWYRQDPGLGLRLIYFSYDVKMKEKGDIPEGYSVSREKKERFSLILESASTNQTSMYLCASSFPSLGETEAFFGQGTRLTVV.

The V gene is TRBV30, the J gene TRBJ1-2, with D perhaps TRBD1 (5 bases). CDR1 GTSNPN and CDR2 SVGIG come from the germline V gene (reference sequence). V lost 2 bases to trimming and J lost 7 bases, with 20 bases between them. CDR3 length: 15 amino acids. The CDR3 sequence: CAWSSSPPGGVGYTF. The CDR3 DNA is TGTGCCTGGAGTTCATCGCCCCCGGGGGGGGTTGGCTACACCTTC. Full variable domain (rest looked up from reference TRBV30 and TRBJ1-2): SQTIHQWPATLVQPVGSPLSLECTVEGTSNPNLYWYRQAAGRGLQLLFYSVGIGQISSEVPQNLSASRPQDRQFILSSKKLLLSDSGFYLCAWSSSPPGGVGYTFGSGTRLTVV.

The V and J genes are TRBV2 and TRBJ1-3, with 8 bases matching TRBD1. This CDR3 spans 17 amino acids. The junction had 8 bases not matched to a gene; V was cut back by 4 bases and J by 0 bases. Germline V gene data show CDR1 as SNHLY and CDR2 as FYNNEI. Written as DNA, the CDR3 is TGTGCCAGCAGTGGCAAGACAGGGGACCTCTCTGGAAACACCATATATTTT. It codes for CASSGKTGDLSGNTIYF.

This clonotype was observed at least ten times. The chain carries TRBV6-5 and TRBJ2-7, with 7 bases that match TRBD2. With V trimmed by 2 bases and J by 2 bases, 3 bases remained unmatched. CDR3 length equals 14 residues. Germline lookup yields CDR1 MNHEY and CDR2 SVGAGI. CDR3 protein: CASSYAGLAYEQYF. CDR3 sequence (DNA): TGTGCCAGCAGTTACGCCGGACTAGCCTACGAGCAGTACTTC.

This clonotype was observed a handful of times. This sequence joins TRBV6-6 and TRBJ2-7; the match to TRBD1 covers 8 bases. The trim removed 0 bases at V and 3 bases at J, leaving 7 bases unmatched. The CDR3 is 16 amino acids. Per the germline V gene, CDR1 is MNHNY and CDR2 is SVGAGI (reference sequence). The CDR3 sequence: CASSYSAGQAHYEQYF. The CDR3 coding sequence is TGTGCCAGCAGTTACTCGGCGGGACAGGCCCACTACGAGCAGTACTTC.

This clonotype showed up many times. The chain is built from TRBV7-3 and TRBJ2-7, with D perhaps assigned TRBD1 or TRBD2 (5 bases each). This CDR3 region has 14 residues. The ends were cut back, 1 base at V and 7 bases at J, with 14 bases in the middle. Germline V CDR1 and CDR2: SGHTA, FQGTGA. The CDR3 bases are TGTGCCAGCAGCTTAAGACCTGGGGGAGAGGAGCAGTACTTC. It encodes CASSLRPGGEEQYF. The entire variable domain, with the rest obtained from reference TRBV7-3 and TRBJ2-7, is as follows: GAGVSQTPSNKVTEKGKYVELRCDPISGHTALYWYRQSLGQGPEFLIYFQGTGAADDSGLPNDRFFAVRPEGSVSTLKIQRTERGDSAVYLCASSLRPGGEEQYFGPGTRLTVT.

This clonotype came up many times. The V call is TRBV28, the J call TRBJ2-2; tentatively, D is TRBD2 (6 bases). This CDR3 spans 16 amino acids. CDR1 and CDR2 (germline): MDHEN, SYDVKM. V lost 7 bases, J lost 4 bases, and 19 bases lay in between. The CDR3: CASTPAGTASTGELFF. The CDR3 bases are TGTGCCAGCACCCCTGCCGGGACTGCCAGCACCGGGGAGCTGTTTTTT.

Comment on this clonotype: This likely came from a read error, as a far larger clone is one base away. In DNA, the CDR3 is TGCGCCAGCAGCCCGGAACTAGCGGGAGTCTACGAGCAGTACTTC. Encoded protein: CASSPELAGVYEQYF. V usage is TRBV6-2 or TRBV6-3 and J usage is TRBJ2-7, with 11 bases matching TRBD2. There are 15 residues in the CDR3. Germline lookup yields CDR1 MNHEY and CDR2 SVGEGT.

This clonotype was picked up many times. The chain joins TRBV27 to TRBJ2-5; 15 bases match TRBD2. CDR1 and CDR2 from the germline V gene are MNHEY and SMNVEV (reference sequence). With V trimmed by 4 bases and J by 1 base, 4 bases remained unmatched. The CDR3 length is 17 residues. The chain's CDR3 is CASSSGLAGGLQETQYF. The DNA of the CDR3 is TGTGCCAGCAGTTCGGGACTAGCGGGAGGCCTCCAAGAGACCCAGTACTTC.

A word on this clonotype: One base away lies a much larger clone, so this may be a sequencing read error. The chain combines TRBV11-2 with TRBJ2-5, with 9 bases matching TRBD1. The CDR3 is 16 amino acids. Germline V gene lookup returns CDR1 SGHAT and CDR2 FQNNGV. This CDR3 is CASSLGTGGAGETQHF. The DNA of the CDR3 is TGTGCCAGCAGCTTAGGCACAGGGGGCGCGGGGGAGACCCAGCACTTC.

This clonotype was observed many times. The chain is built from TRBV2 and TRBJ2-7, with unresolved D. V was trimmed by 6 bases and J by 2 bases, leaving 5 bases between them. This CDR3 has 11 residues. In germline, CDR1 is SNHLY, CDR2 FYNNEI. CDR3 amino acids: CASRQTYEQYF. The CDR3 nucleotides are TGTGCCAGCAGGCAAACCTACGAGCAGTACTTC. The variable domain in full, with the rest retrieved from reference TRBV2 and TRBJ2-7, is EPEVTQTPSHQVTQMGQEVILRCVPISNHLYFYWYRQILGQKVEFLVSFYNNEISEKSEIFDDQFSVERPDGSNFTLKIRSTKLEDSAMYFCASRQTYEQYFGPGTRLTVT.

This clonotype was counted at least ten times. CDR3 protein: CASKSGTSYTF. CDR3 DNA: TGTGCCAGCAAGTCAGGGACCAGCTACACCTTC. V gene TRBV6-1 combines with J gene TRBJ1-2; the D gene is possibly TRBD1 (5 bases). The CDR3 runs 11 residues. V lost 7 bases to trimming and J lost 9 bases, with 12 bases between them. CDR1 is MNHNS, CDR2 SASEGT, per germline.

The chain links TRBV7-9 to TRBJ1-1; no clear D. V was trimmed by 6 bases and J by 4 bases, leaving 24 bases between them. The CDR3 is made up of 17 amino acids. Germline assignment: CDR1 SEHNR and CDR2 FQNEAQ (reference sequence). This CDR3 reads CASRLKTATAGGTEAFF. For the CDR3, the DNA is TGTGCCAGCAGATTAAAAACGGCCACAGCCGGAGGCACTGAAGCTTTCTTT.

This clonotype was counted only a few times. The rearrangement uses TRBV7-2 and TRBJ2-1; 10 positions match TRBD2. The CDR3 has 17 amino acids. V was clipped by 3 bases and J by 4 bases; unmatched bases: 9. CDR1 is SGHTA, CDR2 FQGNSA, per germline. CDR3 residues: CASSFYSLAGEYNEQFF. In DNA, the CDR3 is TGTGCCAGCAGCTTCTATAGTCTAGCGGGAGAGTACAATGAGCAGTTCTTC.

This clonotype was recorded at least ten times. The chain couples TRBV2 to TRBJ1-2; weak D call: TRBD1 (5 bases). This CDR3 region has 15 residues. From germline, CDR1 is SNHLY and CDR2 FYNNEI. Trimming took off 3 bases at V and 0 bases at J, with 11 bases between the two ends. CDR3 coding DNA: TGTGCCAGCAGTGAGGGGGTCAGAGCTAACTATGGCTACACCTTC. This codes for CASSEGVRANYGYTF.

There are a few counts of this clonotype. The chain joins TRBV6-2 or TRBV6-3 to TRBJ2-7; a weak D match, TRBD1 (5 bases). Germline CDR1 reads MNHEY; CDR2 reads SVGEGT. The V end lost 2 bases, the J end lost 3 bases, and 20 bases lay between the germline ends. The CDR3 is made up of 17 amino acids. The CDR3 coding sequence is TGTGCCAGCAGTTACGGTATCGGCAGGGCCAGCCTCTACGAGCAGTACTTC. Translating it yields CASSYGIGRASLYEQYF.

This clonotype was picked up many times. The CDR3 coding sequence is TGTGCCAGCAGTTTACGGACAGGACGAATAAAGAACACCGGGGAGCTGTTTTTT. This translates into CASSLRTGRIKNTGELFF. This sequence joins TRBV27 and TRBJ2-2, with 7 nucleotides matching TRBD1. In germline, CDR1 is MNHEY, CDR2 SMNVEV (reference sequence). The CDR3 is 18 amino acids. V gave up 2 bases and J gave up 1 base; unmatched junction bases: 10.

The chain links TRBV6-1 to TRBJ2-6, with 7 bases lining up with TRBD2. The V and J ends lost 6 bases and 0 bases, in that order; junction bases with no gene match: 2. The germline V gene encodes CDR1 MNHNS and CDR2 SASEGT. The CDR3 sequence is 15 residues long. The DNA for the CDR3 is TGTGCCAGCAGGGGGGGGGACTCTGGGGCCAACGTCCTGACTTTC. Its translation: CASRGGDSGANVLTF.

The chain has TRBV6-1 and TRBJ2-4; TRBD2 agrees at 12 bases. The CDR3 length is 16 residues. The ends lost 6 bases at V and 8 bases at J; junction bases unmatched: 11. From germline, CDR1 is MNHNS and CDR2 SASEGT. The CDR3, as DNA: TGTGCCAGCAGACCGGAGACTAGCGGGAGAGGGCACATTCAGTACTTC. It encodes CASRPETSGRGHIQYF.

On this clonotype itself: A read error may account for a junction end that differs from germline. V is TRBV7-9 and J is TRBJ2-7, with D tentatively TRBD2 (6 bases). CDR1 is SEHNR and CDR2 is FQNEAQ in the germline V gene (reference sequence). This CDR3 is built from 13 residues. CDR3 bases: TGTACCAGCAGCCTAGTCGGAGCGGGCGAGCAGTACTTC. Its translation: CTSSLVGAGEQYF.

The rearrangement joins TRBV7-9 to TRBJ2-7; D gene ambiguous. With 4 bases removed from V and 0 bases from J, the gap between germline ends came to 7 bases. The CDR3 runs 13 residues. The germline V gene encodes CDR1 SEHNR and CDR2 FQNEAQ (reference sequence). CDR3 loop: CASSSTVSYEQYF. The CDR3 DNA is TGTGCCAGCAGCTCTACAGTCTCCTACGAGCAGTACTTC. Together with reference TRBV7-9 and TRBJ2-7, the CDR3 gives the full variable domain: DTGVSQNPRHKITKRGQNVTFRCDPISEHNRLYWYRQTLGQGPEFLTYFQNEAQLEKSRLLSDRFSAERPKGSFSTLEIQRTEQGDSAMYLCASSSTVSYEQYFGPGTRLTVT.

This rearrangement joins TRBV20-1 to TRBJ1-5, with D maybe TRBD1 (6 bases). The CDR3 runs to 15 residues. Trimming pared 5 bases from V and 4 bases from J, leaving 18 bases between. Germline CDR1 and CDR2: DFQATT and SNEGSKA (reference sequence). CDR3 nucleotides: TGCAGTGCTCCGGCCGGCGGGACAAGTAATCAGCCCCAGCATTTT. This encodes CSAPAGGTSNQPQHF.

In its sample, this clonotype was seen many times. The limits of the CDR3 on the DNA are not certain, so only TCRdb's listed CDR3 is given. The genes are TRBV28 and TRBJ1-5; TRBD1, the table's D call, was not compared with the DNA. The CDR3 extends over 14 residues, inclusive of both ends. Germline V gene lookup returns CDR1 MDHEN and CDR2 SYDVKM. The CDR3 reads CASSLLVGGGAEHF.

V is TRBV20-1 and J is TRBJ2-7; D is uncertain. CDR1 is DFQATT and CDR2 is SNEGSKA in the germline V gene (reference sequence). V lost 3 bases and J 3 bases, leaving 12 bases between the germline ends. This CDR3 region has 13 residues. In DNA, the CDR3 is TGCAGTGCTAGGCGGCCTAGTGTCTACGAGCAGTACTTC. This encodes CSARRPSVYEQYF.

The CDR3 DNA sequence: TGTGCCAGCAGCTTAGACAGGGGCACAGACGAGCAGTACTTC. Its translation is CASSLDRGTDEQYF. This rearrangement joins TRBV7-9 to TRBJ2-7; 7 bases agree with TRBD1. The V and J ends lost 1 base and 5 bases, in that order; junction bases with no gene match: 5. In germline, CDR1 is SEHNR, CDR2 FQNEAQ (reference sequence). The CDR3 contains 14 residues.

V usage is TRBV29-1 and J usage is TRBJ2-7; D is uncertain. This CDR3 comprises 13 residues. Trimming removed 0 bases at V and 2 bases at J, with 8 bases between. The germline CDR1 and CDR2 sequences are SQVTM and ANQGSEA. The CDR3 nucleotides are TGCAGCGTTGAAGAGCTAGTCCCCTACGAGCAGTACTTC. Translation: CSVEELVPYEQYF.

The rearrangement uses TRBV29-1 and TRBJ2-7, with D possibly TRBD1 on 6 matching bases. The length of the CDR3 is 13 residues. Germline CDR1 SQVTM, CDR2 ANQGSEA. The ends were cut back, 6 bases at V and 4 bases at J, with 16 bases in the middle. This CDR3 is CSVRPTGNYEQYF. The CDR3 bases are TGCAGCGTGAGGCCCACAGGGAATTACGAGCAGTACTTC.

This clonotype showed up many times. V is TRBV6-1 and J is TRBJ1-2; 7 bases line up with TRBD1. The CDR3 totals 14 residues. After removal of 3 bases from V and 4 bases from J, the junction contained 5 bases not matched to a gene. The germline V gene has CDR1 MNHNS and CDR2 SASEGT. The DNA for the CDR3 is TGTGCCAGCAGTGACAGGGGGGCAGGCTATGGCTACACCTTC. It specifies CASSDRGAGYGYTF.

This clonotype was seen repeatedly, ten times or more. The chain links TRBV28 to TRBJ2-5, with 12 bases lining up with TRBD2. Germline lookup yields CDR1 MDHEN and CDR2 SYDVKM. The CDR3 has 14 amino acids. The junction had 2 bases not matched to a gene; V was cut back by 5 bases and J by 4 bases. CDR3: CASSRLAGVETQYF. The CDR3 DNA is TGTGCCAGCAGTCGACTAGCGGGAGTAGAGACCCAGTACTTC.

This clonotype turned up a few times. The CDR3 loop reads CASSETLQGYLRQPQHF. The CDR3, as DNA: TGTGCCAGCAGTGAGACCCTACAGGGGTATCTTAGACAGCCCCAGCATTTT. The V call is TRBV6-1, the J call TRBJ1-5; 7 nucleotides line up with TRBD1. Germline CDR1 reads MNHNS; CDR2 reads SASEGT. V shed 3 bases and J 7 bases; nucleotides not matched to a gene: 15. The CDR3 covers 17 residues.

About this clonotype itself: A much more abundant neighbour one base away suggests this may be a read error. Since the CDR3 does not end with the conserved phenylalanine or tryptophan, this likely comes from a read error. The chain is built from TRBV28 and TRBJ1-1; D is ambiguous. Trimming took 7 bases from V and 0 from J, leaving 9 bases between them. Germline values: CDR1 MDHEN, CDR2 SYDVKM. The CDR3 has 13 amino acids. The CDR3 sequence is CASTIQVNTEAFL. DNA of the CDR3: TGTGCCAGCACAATCCAAGTGAACACTGAAGCTTTCCTT.

This clonotype has a handful of counts. The genes are TRBV20-1 and TRBJ2-7; D perhaps matches TRBD2 (6 bases). CDR3 length: 15 amino acids. Germline-derived CDR1 and CDR2 are DFQATT and SNEGSKA (reference sequence). Trimming pared 0 bases from V and 2 bases from J, leaving 14 bases between. Here the CDR3 DNA reads TGCAGTGCTAGAGATCAGGGAGGACCCCCCTACGAGCAGTACTTC. Its translation is CSARDQGGPPYEQYF.